This entry describes one TCR beta chain. In the source study's methods: Using reference gene primer amplification, nucleated cell counts were estimated. The repertoire was sequenced with immunoSEQ multiplex PCR; TCRdb's copy has only in-frame clones and lacks some. V and J calls and clone size are given by that table; D and trimming were obtained from the DNA. This table has 80,000 to 95,000 clones, 75% to 90% appearing once. The sample comes from a study of blood T cell repertoires in COVID-19. Study information: There were acute and convalescent COVID-19 samples, and they came from the United States, Italy and Spain. T cells, B-cell-depleted T cells, or PBMCs supplied cDNA or gDNA.

The TCR sequence derives from a woman older than 75 with active or convalescent COVID-19. The sequenced material came from peripheral blood.

CDR3 DNA: TGCGCCAGCAGCTTGGGGCCCAGGACACAAGGACAAGAGACCCAGTACTTC. Translated, it gives CASSLGPRTQGQETQYF. The gene calls are TRBV5-1 and TRBJ2-5, with D tentatively TRBD1 (5 bases). Per the germline V gene, CDR1 is SGHRS and CDR2 is YFSETQ. Trimming left V 0 bases short and J 2 bases short, with 17 bases between. This CDR3 is built from 17 residues.